A selection of T cell receptor beta chains follows, all from one sample in a study of blood T cell dynamics during melanoma immunotherapy. The assay was immunoSEQ multiplex PCR, and TCRdb's table has in-frame clones only and misses some. The sample includes about 4,800 clones, approximately 86% seen only once; the top ten take 17%. The sample in question was blood, obtained from a patient treated with checkpoint blockade. These receptors were obtained from a human donor with melanoma. Each CDR3 is given with its conserved first and last residue. A D gene is named only where the DNA matches it firmly. The listing skips clone size in some rows; elsewhere it reads once, few, many or a size class.

v_call: TRBV10-1
j_call: TRBJ2-6
clone_size: .
d_call: .
cdr3_aa: CASSTDSGANVLTF
cdr3_nt: TGCGCCAGCAGCACAGACTCTGGGGCCAACGTCCTGACTTTC

v_call: TRBV18
j_call: TRBJ1-5
clone_size: .
d_call: TRBD1
cdr3_aa: CASSQGAPGSQPQHF
cdr3_nt: TGTGCCAGCTCACAGGGGGCGCCGGGTTCCCAGCCCCAGCATTTT

v_call: TRBV5-1
j_call: TRBJ2-6
clone_size: .
d_call: .
cdr3_aa: CASSPIRTGANVLTF
cdr3_nt: TGCGCCAGCAGCCCAATCAGGACTGGGGCCAACGTCCTGACTTTC

v_call: TRBV7-9
j_call: TRBJ2-3
clone_size: .
d_call: .
cdr3_aa: CASSLVASSTDTQYF
cdr3_nt: TGTGCCAGCAGCTTAGTGGCTAGCAGCACAGATACGCAGTATTTT

v_call: TRBV18
j_call: TRBJ2-6
clone_size: .
d_call: .
cdr3_aa: CASSELRWLSGANVLTF
cdr3_nt: TGTGCCAGCTCCGAACTGCGCTGGCTCTCTGGGGCCAACGTCCTGACTTTC

v_call: TRBV7-9
j_call: TRBJ2-1
clone_size: .
d_call: TRBD1
cdr3_aa: CASSSLEQGAHNEQFF
cdr3_nt: TGTGCCAGCAGCTCTCTTGAACAGGGGGCTCACAATGAGCAGTTCTTC

v_call: TRBV5-1
j_call: TRBJ1-1
clone_size: .
d_call: TRBD1
cdr3_aa: CASCDTGGDTEAFF
cdr3_nt: TGCGCCAGCTGTGATACAGGGGGGGACACTGAAGCTTTCTTT

v_call: TRBV28
j_call: TRBJ2-5
clone_size: .
d_call: TRBD2
cdr3_aa: CLSTPRGGYQETQYF
cdr3_nt: TGCCTAAGCACCCCCCGGGGGGGATACCAAGAGACCCAGTACTTC

v_call: TRBV9
j_call: TRBJ2-5
clone_size: .
d_call: .
cdr3_aa: CASSVDDGRAQYF
cdr3_nt: TGTGCCAGCAGCGTAGATGATGGGCGGGCCCAGTACTTC

v_call: TRBV7-2
j_call: TRBJ1-3
clone_size: .
d_call: .
cdr3_aa: CASSSRRGSGGNTIYF
cdr3_nt: TGTGCCAGCAGCTCCCGCAGGGGATCAGGTGGAAACACCATATATTTT

v_call: TRBV5-1
j_call: TRBJ2-3
clone_size: .
d_call: .
cdr3_aa: CASRLEGSTDTQYF
cdr3_nt: TGCGCCAGCAGATTGGAAGGGAGCACAGATACGCAGTATTTT

v_call: TRBV29-1
j_call: TRBJ1-1
clone_size: .
d_call: .
cdr3_aa: CSVELGLEAFF
cdr3_nt: TGCAGCGTTGAACTAGGTTTGGAAGCTTTCTTT

v_call: TRBV11-3
j_call: TRBJ2-5
clone_size: .
d_call: TRBD2
cdr3_aa: CASSFGAGGEETQYF
cdr3_nt: TGTGCCAGCAGCTTCGGAGCGGGAGGCGAAGAGACCCAGTACTTC

v_call: TRBV5-1
j_call: TRBJ2-1
clone_size: .
d_call: TRBD2
cdr3_aa: CASSFRSGEYNEQFF
cdr3_nt: TGCGCCAGCAGCTTCCGGAGCGGGGAGTACAATGAGCAGTTCTTC

v_call: TRBV18
j_call: TRBJ2-6
clone_size: once
d_call: TRBD1
cdr3_aa: CASSPPGQGASGANVLTF
cdr3_nt: TGTGCCAGCTCACCACCGGGACAGGGGGCCTCTGGGGCCAACGTCCTGACTTTC

v_call: TRBV5-1
j_call: TRBJ1-6
clone_size: .
d_call: .
cdr3_aa: CASRRELDNSPLHF
cdr3_nt: TGCGCCAGCAGACGCGAGCTCGATAATTCACCCCTCCACTTT

v_call: TRBV28
j_call: TRBJ2-7
clone_size: .
d_call: TRBD1
cdr3_aa: CASKGGGSPYEQYF
cdr3_nt: TGTGCCAGCAAAGGGGGCGGGTCTCCCTACGAGCAGTACTTC

v_call: TRBV5-1
j_call: TRBJ2-1
clone_size: .
d_call: .
cdr3_aa: CASSLTLRAEVSYNEQFF
cdr3_nt: TGCGCCAGCAGCCTAACCCTCCGGGCGGAGGTGAGCTACAATGAGCAGTTCTTC

v_call: TRBV29-1
j_call: TRBJ1-2
clone_size: few
d_call: .
cdr3_aa: CSVMDSHGYTF
cdr3_nt: TGCAGCGTCATGGACAGTCATGGCTACACCTTC

v_call: TRBV23-1
j_call: TRBJ2-1
clone_size: once
d_call: .
cdr3_aa: CASSLYGTPYNEQFF
cdr3_nt: TGCGCCAGCAGTCTTTACGGGACCCCTTACAATGAGCAGTTCTTC

v_call: TRBV18
j_call: TRBJ1-6
clone_size: .
d_call: TRBD1
cdr3_aa: CASSPGTGNSPLHF
cdr3_nt: TGTGCCAGCTCACCTGGGACAGGAAATTCACCCCTCCACTTT

v_call: TRBV4-3
j_call: TRBJ2-5
clone_size: .
d_call: TRBD2
cdr3_aa: CASSQSGTSGRGQYF
cdr3_nt: TGCGCCAGCAGCCAGTCCGGGACTAGCGGCCGAGGCCAGTACTTC

v_call: TRBV7-8
j_call: TRBJ2-7
clone_size: .
d_call: .
cdr3_aa: CASSPRAIEGQYF
cdr3_nt: TGTGCCAGCAGCCCAAGGGCAATCGAGGGGCAGTACTTC

v_call: TRBV2
j_call: TRBJ1-2
clone_size: .
d_call: .
cdr3_aa: CASSEQGLGYTF
cdr3_nt: TGTGCCAGCAGTGAACAGGGGCTTGGCTACACCTTC

v_call: TRBV27
j_call: TRBJ2-7
clone_size: .
d_call: .
cdr3_aa: CASSWKRGGHEQYF
cdr3_nt: TGTGCCAGCAGTTGGAAAAGGGGCGGCCACGAGCAGTACTTC

v_call: TRBV18
j_call: TRBJ2-2
clone_size: .
d_call: .
cdr3_aa: CASSSGTQNTGELFF
cdr3_nt: TGTGCCAGCTCCTCCGGGACACAGAACACCGGGGAGCTGTTTTTT

v_call: TRBV19
j_call: TRBJ1-2
clone_size: .
d_call: TRBD1
cdr3_aa: CASSMDRTYGYTF
cdr3_nt: TGTGCCAGTAGTATGGACAGGACCTATGGCTACACCTTC

v_call: TRBV7-9
j_call: TRBJ1-5
clone_size: few
d_call: .
cdr3_aa: CASSLDSNQPQHF
cdr3_nt: TGTGCCAGCAGCCTAGACAGCAATCAGCCCCAGCATTTT

v_call: TRBV6-5
j_call: TRBJ2-1
clone_size: .
d_call: TRBD2
cdr3_aa: CASRQLAGRDNEQFF
cdr3_nt: TGTGCCAGCAGACAACTAGCGGGGAGGGACAATGAGCAGTTCTTC

v_call: TRBV19
j_call: TRBJ1-1
clone_size: once
d_call: TRBD1
cdr3_aa: CASSITERAQGYPPNTEAFF
cdr3_nt: TGTGCCAGTAGTATAACCGAGAGGGCACAGGGGTACCCCCCGAACACTGAAGCTTTCTTT

v_call: TRBV7-2
j_call: TRBJ2-2
clone_size: .
d_call: .
cdr3_aa: CASSLENTGELFF
cdr3_nt: TGTGCCAGCAGCTTGGAGAACACCGGGGAGCTGTTTTTT

v_call: TRBV2
j_call: TRBJ1-1
clone_size: .
d_call: TRBD1
cdr3_aa: CASSRQGTNTEAFF
cdr3_nt: TGTGCCAGCAGCCGACAGGGCACCAACACTGAAGCTTTCTTT

v_call: TRBV5-1
j_call: TRBJ2-7
clone_size: .
d_call: TRBD1
cdr3_aa: CASSWTGPSYEQYF
cdr3_nt: TGCGCCAGCAGCTGGACAGGACCTTCCTACGAGCAGTACTTC

v_call: TRBV28
j_call: TRBJ2-6
clone_size: .
d_call: .
cdr3_aa: CASSPNRGRDRRSSGANVLTF
cdr3_nt: TGTGCCAGCAGCCCGAACCGAGGGAGGGACAGGCGTAGCTCTGGGGCCAACGTCCTGACTTTC

v_call: TRBV7-9
j_call: TRBJ2-3
clone_size: .
d_call: TRBD2
cdr3_aa: CASSSSGPSTDTQYF
cdr3_nt: TGTGCCAGCAGCTCTAGCGGGCCTAGCACAGATACGCAGTATTTT

v_call: TRBV19
j_call: TRBJ2-2
clone_size: .
d_call: .
cdr3_aa: CASSDGSGNTGELFF
cdr3_nt: TGTGCCAGTAGTGACGGTAGCGGGAACACCGGGGAGCTGTTTTTT

v_call: TRBV28
j_call: TRBJ1-4
clone_size: .
d_call: .
cdr3_aa: CASRKGSYAEKLFF
cdr3_nt: TGTGCCAGCAGGAAGGGTAGTTACGCGGAAAAACTGTTTTTT

v_call: TRBV6-5
j_call: TRBJ2-7
clone_size: few
d_call: TRBD2
cdr3_aa: CASSYSTLAAAHF
cdr3_nt: TGTGCCAGCAGTTACTCCACTCTAGCGGCCGCGCACTTC

v_call: TRBV9
j_call: TRBJ2-6
clone_size: .
d_call: .
cdr3_aa: CASSVASGVGANVLTF
cdr3_nt: TGTGCCAGCAGCGTAGCTTCTGGGGTTGGGGCCAACGTCCTGACTTTC

v_call: TRBV6-6
j_call: TRBJ1-1
clone_size: .
d_call: .
cdr3_aa: CASHPGSNTEAFF
cdr3_nt: TGTGCCAGCCACCCAGGGTCGAACACTGAAGCTTTCTTT

v_call: TRBV9
j_call: TRBJ1-2
clone_size: .
d_call: TRBD1
cdr3_aa: CASSVDVRGLDYGYTF
cdr3_nt: TGTGCCAGCAGCGTAGACGTCAGGGGGCTTGACTATGGCTACACCTTC

v_call: TRBV30
j_call: TRBJ2-2
clone_size: .
d_call: TRBD1
cdr3_aa: CAWSGTERTGELFF
cdr3_nt: TGTGCCTGGAGCGGGACAGAGAGAACCGGGGAGCTGTTTTTT

v_call: TRBV9
j_call: TRBJ2-7
clone_size: .
d_call: TRBD1
cdr3_aa: CASSPQQGAYEQYF
cdr3_nt: TGTGCCAGCAGCCCGCAGCAGGGGGCCTACGAGCAGTACTTC

v_call: TRBV10-2
j_call: TRBJ2-1
clone_size: once
d_call: .
cdr3_aa: CASSPDSEQFF
cdr3_nt: TGCGCCAGCAGTCCTGACAGTGAGCAGTTCTTC

v_call: TRBV6-1
j_call: TRBJ1-5
clone_size: once
d_call: .
cdr3_aa: CASSELDSNQPQHF
cdr3_nt: TGTGCCAGCAGTGAACTGGACAGTAATCAGCCCCAGCATTTT

v_call: TRBV6-5
j_call: TRBJ1-6
clone_size: .
d_call: .
cdr3_aa: CASSYNSNSPLHF
cdr3_nt: TGTGCCAGCAGTTATAACAGTAATTCACCCCTCCACTTT

v_call: TRBV7-9
j_call: TRBJ1-1
clone_size: .
d_call: .
cdr3_aa: CASSLGSVGGAITEAFF
cdr3_nt: TGTGCCAGCAGCTTAGGATCGGTGGGGGGCGCGATAACTGAAGCTTTCTTT